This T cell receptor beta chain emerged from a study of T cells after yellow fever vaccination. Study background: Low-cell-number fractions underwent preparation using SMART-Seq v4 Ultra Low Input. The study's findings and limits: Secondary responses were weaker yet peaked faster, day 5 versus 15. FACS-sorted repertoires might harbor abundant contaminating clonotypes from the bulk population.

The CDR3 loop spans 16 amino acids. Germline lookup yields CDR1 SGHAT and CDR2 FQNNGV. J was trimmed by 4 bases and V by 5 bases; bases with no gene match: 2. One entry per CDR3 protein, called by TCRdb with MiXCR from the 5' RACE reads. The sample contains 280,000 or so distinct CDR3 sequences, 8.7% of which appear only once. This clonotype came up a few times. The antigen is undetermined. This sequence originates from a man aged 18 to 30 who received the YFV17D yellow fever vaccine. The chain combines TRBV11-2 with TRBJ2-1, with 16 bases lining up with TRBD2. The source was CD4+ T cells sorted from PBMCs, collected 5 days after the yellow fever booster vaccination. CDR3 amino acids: CASSQGLAGGYNEQFF. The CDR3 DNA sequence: TGTGCCAGCAGCCAGGGACTAGCGGGGGGGTACAATGAGCAGTTCTTC.